The rows below give T cell receptor beta chains drawn from one sample of a study of blood T cell repertoires in COVID-19. Sequencing was performed with immunoSEQ multiplex PCR; in TCRdb, only in-frame clones are kept and a portion is missing. There are 300,000 to 400,000 clones in the sample; roughly 90% occur only once, and about 4.2% lies in the top ten. The sequenced material came from PBMCs or T cells enriched from blood (not recorded which). These receptors all come from a woman aged 25 to 39 who had been exposed to COVID-19. CDR3s include the opening cysteine and the closing phenylalanine or tryptophan. The D gene is left open where the match is weak. The size entry is marked missing in some rows and otherwise reads once, few, many or a size class.

cdr3_aa,cdr3_nt,j_call,v_call,d_call,clone_size
CASSLWGGLSSGNTIYF,TGTGCCAGCAGCTTGTGGGGAGGACTTTCCTCTGGAAACACCATATATTTT,TRBJ1-3,TRBV5-6,-,-
CAWSYPQTGSGSPLHF,TGTGCCTGGAGTTATCCGCAGACAGGGTCAGGGTCACCCCTCCACTTT,TRBJ1-6,TRBV30,TRBD1,-
CSASFWGGIDEKLFF,TGCAGTGCTAGTTTTTGGGGGGGGATCGATGAAAAACTGTTTTTT,TRBJ1-4,TRBV20-1,-,once
CSASMEKAFF,TGCAGTGCTAGTATGGAGAAAGCTTTCTTT,TRBJ1-1,TRBV20-1,-,-
CAIRSGTANTEAFF,TGTGCCATCAGGTCTGGGACAGCGAACACTGAAGCTTTCTTT,TRBJ1-1,TRBV10-3,TRBD1,-
CASSLDRVYGYTF,TGTGCCAGCAGTTTGGACAGGGTCTATGGCTACACCTTC,TRBJ1-2,TRBV27,TRBD1,-
CASSLSSRSGELFF,TGTGCCAGCAGCTTGAGTTCCAGATCCGGGGAGCTGTTTTTT,TRBJ2-2,TRBV5-4,-,-
CASSQDPLLAGANVLTF,TGCGCCAGCAGCCAAGATCCCCTACTTGCAGGGGCCAACGTCCTGACTTTC,TRBJ2-6,TRBV4-1,-,-
CASSLEMGLSYGYTF,TGCGCCAGCAGCTTGGAGATGGGGCTTAGTTATGGCTACACCTTC,TRBJ1-2,TRBV5-1,-,-
CASSLQGDYGYTF,TGCGCCAGCAGCTTACAGGGGGACTATGGCTACACCTTC,TRBJ1-2,TRBV5-1,TRBD1,-
CASSPQGNYGYTF,TGTGCCAGCAGCCCACAGGGGAACTATGGCTACACCTTC,TRBJ1-2,TRBV12-3/TRBV12-4,TRBD1,once
CATSTGTVSGYTF,TGTGCCACCAGCACCGGGACAGTATCCGGCTACACCTTC,TRBJ1-2,TRBV15,TRBD1,-
CASSTTGPNEQFF,TGTGCCAGCAGCACGACAGGGCCCAATGAGCAGTTCTTC,TRBJ2-1,TRBV7-6,TRBD1,-
CASSITPTGINEKLFF,TGTGCCAGTAGTATAACCCCGACAGGGATTAATGAAAAACTGTTTTTT,TRBJ1-4,TRBV19,TRBD1,-
CASSSDPTGETQYF,TGTGCCAGCAGCTCGGACCCGACGGGGGAGACCCAGTACTTC,TRBJ2-5,TRBV5-6,-,few
CASSPRTSGDNEQFF,TGTGCCAGCTCACCCCGGACTAGCGGGGACAATGAGCAGTTCTTC,TRBJ2-1,TRBV18,TRBD2,-
CASSSRQLNEQYF,TGTGCCAGCAGTTCGAGACAACTTAACGAGCAGTACTTC,TRBJ2-7,TRBV12-3/TRBV12-4,-,-
CASSEMLSNQPQHF,TGTGCCAGCAGCGAAATGTTATCCAATCAGCCCCAGCATTTT,TRBJ1-5,TRBV9,-,-
CASSIVGRSEAFF,TGTGCCAGTAGTATTGTCGGTCGAAGTGAAGCTTTCTTT,TRBJ1-1,TRBV19,-,-
CASSYRDGEKLFF,TGTGCCAGCAGTTACCGGGATGGTGAAAAACTGTTTTTT,TRBJ1-4,TRBV6-5,-,-
CAISGVGGYEQYF,TGTGCCATCAGTGGGGTCGGCGGTTACGAGCAGTACTTC,TRBJ2-7,TRBV10-3,-,few
CASSSPGQDNEKLFF,TGTGCCAGCAGTTCCCCGGGACAGGATAATGAAAAACTGTTTTTT,TRBJ1-4,TRBV6-6,TRBD1,-
CASSTNRDSSYEQYF,TGCGCCAGCAGCACTAACCGGGACAGCTCCTACGAGCAGTACTTC,TRBJ2-7,TRBV5-1,TRBD1,-